The rows below give T cell receptor beta chains drawn from one sample of a study of Ad26.COV2.S vaccination and SARS-CoV-2 variants. The protocol was immunoSEQ multiplex PCR, while the TCRdb copy is restricted to in-frame clones and leaves out a portion. There are hundreds of thousands of clones in the sample; 88% occur only once, and around 5.8% lies in the top ten. Material: peripheral blood, obtained in a trial of Ad26.COV2.S vaccine versus placebo. The receptors come from a person aged 18-65 years who received the Ad26.COV2.S COVID-19 vaccine or a placebo. CDR3s include the opening cysteine and the closing phenylalanine or tryptophan. Fields, in order: J gene, clone size, D gene, V gene, CDR3 DNA, CDR3 protein. The D gene is left open where the match is weak. The listing skips clone size in some rows; elsewhere it reads once, few, many or a size class.

TRBJ1-5,once,NA,TRBV19,TGTGCCAGTAGCTTGACAGGTCCCAGGCAGCCCCAGCATTTT,CASSLTGPRQPQHF
TRBJ2-5,NA,TRBD2,TRBV7-6,TGTGCCAGCAGCTCCATACTAGCGGCCCAAGAGACCCAGTACTTC,CASSSILAAQETQYF
TRBJ2-3,NA,NA,TRBV6-4,TGTGCCAGCAGTGGTGGGAGAGACACAGATACGCAGTATTTT,CASSGGRDTDTQYF
TRBJ1-1,NA,TRBD1,TRBV6-6,TGTGCCAGCAGTTACCGATTGGACAGGGTGAACACTGAAGCTTTCTTT,CASSYRLDRVNTEAFF
TRBJ2-7,NA,NA,TRBV7-9,TGTGCCAGCAGCTCCGGGCGCCTAGTAACTTTCTACGAGCAGTACTTC,CASSSGRLVTFYEQYF
TRBJ1-2,NA,NA,TRBV6-5,TGTGCCAGCAGTCCAGGGAACTATGGCTACACCTTC,CASSPGNYGYTF
TRBJ2-3,NA,NA,TRBV21-1,TGTGCCAGCAGCAAAGGGGTGGCGGCAGATACGCAGTATTTT,CASSKGVAADTQYF
TRBJ2-7,NA,TRBD1,TRBV4-1,TGCGCCAGCAGCTACGGACAGGCCTACGAGCAGTACTTC,CASSYGQAYEQYF
TRBJ2-5,NA,NA,TRBV9,TGTGCCAGCAGCGTAGACGTCACGCCAGAGACCCAGTACTTC,CASSVDVTPETQYF
TRBJ2-2,large,TRBD1,TRBV24-1,TGTGCCACCAGTGATCCGGGACAGGGAACCTCCGGGGAGCTGTTTTTT,CATSDPGQGTSGELFF
TRBJ1-3,NA,NA,TRBV9,TGTGCCAGCAGCGGGTTACAGCCCTTGCTCAGCTCCTCTGGAAACACCATATATTTT,CASSGLQPLLSSSGNTIYF
TRBJ1-4,NA,TRBD1,TRBV2,TGTGCCAGCAGTGAAGGTGGGACAGTAAAACTTGAAAAACTGTTTTTT,CASSEGGTVKLEKLFF
TRBJ2-1,NA,NA,TRBV18,TGTGCCAGCTCGCAACTAGACAATGAGCAGTTCTTC,CASSQLDNEQFF
TRBJ1-5,NA,NA,TRBV15,TGTGCCACCAGCAGAGTCGGACAGCCCCAGCATTTT,CATSRVGQPQHF
TRBJ2-3,NA,NA,TRBV2,TGTGCAAGCAGGTCCTCGGTCCTGGATACGCAGTATTTT,CASRSSVLDTQYF
TRBJ2-1,NA,TRBD1,TRBV5-4,TGTGCCAGCAGCGGGAGGACAGGGTTGATAAATGAGCAGTTCTTC,CASSGRTGLINEQFF
TRBJ1-5,NA,TRBD1,TRBV9,TGTGCCAGCAGCAAAGGACAGGGTAATCAGCCCCAGCATTTT,CASSKGQGNQPQHF
TRBJ2-7,NA,TRBD1,TRBV27,TGTGCCAGCAGTCACCTACCGGGACAGGGTTCCCACGAGCAGTACTTC,CASSHLPGQGSHEQYF
TRBJ2-3,NA,NA,TRBV11-2,TGTGCCAGCAGCTTAGCTCCAGGGCGGACAGATACGCAGTATTTT,CASSLAPGRTDTQYF
TRBJ2-1,once,TRBD2,TRBV9,TGTGCCAGCAGCCCACAAGCGGGGGGGACTCACAATGAGCAGTTCTTC,CASSPQAGGTHNEQFF
TRBJ2-7,NA,TRBD2,TRBV4-2,TGTGCCAGCAGCCAAAGACTAGCGGTCTCCTACGAGCAGTACTTC,CASSQRLAVSYEQYF
TRBJ2-6,few,NA,TRBV6-5,TGTGCCAGCAGCTTAAGGGTCTCTGGGGCCAACGTCCTGACTTTC,CASSLRVSGANVLTF
TRBJ1-4,NA,TRBD1,TRBV9,TGTGCCAGCAGCGTCACGACAGGGGCAACTAATGAAAAACTGTTTTTT,CASSVTTGATNEKLFF
TRBJ2-7,NA,NA,TRBV12-3/TRBV12-4,TGTGCCAGCAGCATAGACAGGCAATACGAGCAGTACTTC,CASSIDRQYEQYF
TRBJ2-2,NA,NA,TRBV30,TGTGCCTGGAGTCAGGGACTTGGGACCGGGGAGCTGTTTTTT,CAWSQGLGTGELFF
TRBJ2-7,once,NA,TRBV3-1/TRBV3-2,TGTGCCAGCAGCCAGATTGGACCCCCAACCTCCTACGAGCAGTACTTC,CASSQIGPPTSYEQYF
TRBJ1-5,NA,NA,TRBV6-1,TGTGCCAGCAGTGCAAGGCAGCATCAGAGCAATCAGCCCCAGCATTTT,CASSARQHQSNQPQHF
TRBJ1-5,NA,NA,TRBV9,TGTGCCAGCAGCGTAGACCACAGCAATCAGCCCCAGCATTTT,CASSVDHSNQPQHF
TRBJ2-1,NA,NA,TRBV28,TGTGCCAGCAGTTTCTCCCCCCTTTTGCGCTCCGCCTCCTACAATGAGCAGTTCTTC,CASSFSPLLRSASYNEQFF
TRBJ2-2,NA,TRBD1,TRBV27,TGTGCCAGCAGTTTATCCCGGACAGGGTCTGCCGGGGAGCTGTTTTTT,CASSLSRTGSAGELFF
TRBJ2-3,NA,NA,TRBV11-2,TGTGCCAGCAGCTTCGGGGGGCACAGCTCTAGCACAGATACGCAGTATTTT,CASSFGGHSSSTDTQYF
TRBJ2-1,NA,TRBD2,TRBV28,TGTGCCAGCAGCTCTCCGACTAGCGGAGCCGAGCAGTTCTTC,CASSSPTSGAEQFF